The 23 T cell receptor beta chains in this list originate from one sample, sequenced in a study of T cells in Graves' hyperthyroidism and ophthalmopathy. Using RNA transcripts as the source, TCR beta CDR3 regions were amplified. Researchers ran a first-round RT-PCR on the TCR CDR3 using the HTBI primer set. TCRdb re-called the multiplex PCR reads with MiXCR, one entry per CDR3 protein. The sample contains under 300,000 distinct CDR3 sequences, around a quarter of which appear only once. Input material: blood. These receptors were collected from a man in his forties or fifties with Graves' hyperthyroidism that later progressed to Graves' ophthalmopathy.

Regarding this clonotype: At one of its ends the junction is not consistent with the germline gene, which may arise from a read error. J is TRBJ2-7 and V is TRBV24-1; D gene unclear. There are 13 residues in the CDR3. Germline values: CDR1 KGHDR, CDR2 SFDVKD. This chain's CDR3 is CATNDSSSYEQYF. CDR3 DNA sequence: TGTGCCACCAATGATTCTAGCTCCTACGAGCAGTACTTC.

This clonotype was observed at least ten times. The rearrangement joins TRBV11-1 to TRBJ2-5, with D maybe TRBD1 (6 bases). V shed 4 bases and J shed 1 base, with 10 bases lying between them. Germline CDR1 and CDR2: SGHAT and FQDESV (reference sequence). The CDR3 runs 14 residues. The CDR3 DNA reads TGTGCCAGCAGCTCCAGACAGGTCCAAGAGACCCAGTACTTC. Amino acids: CASSSRQVQETQYF.

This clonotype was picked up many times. CDR3 coding DNA: TGTGCCAGCCGGGGACAGGGCCGAACCGGGGAGCTGTTTTTT. Translation: CASRGQGRTGELFF. This chain connects TRBV11-2 to TRBJ2-2; the match to TRBD1 covers 9 bases. The CDR3 sequence is 14 residues long. From germline, CDR1 is SGHAT and CDR2 FQNNGV. Germline trimming cut 8 bases from V and 5 bases from J; bases unmatched to any gene: 6. The full variable domain, its missing parts supplied by reference TRBV11-2 and TRBJ2-2, is EAGVAQSPRYKIIEKRQSVAFWCNPISGHATLYWYQQILGQGPKLLIQFQNNGVVDDSQLPKDRFSAERLKGVDSTLKIQPAKLEDSAVYLCASRGQGRTGELFFGEGSRLTVL.

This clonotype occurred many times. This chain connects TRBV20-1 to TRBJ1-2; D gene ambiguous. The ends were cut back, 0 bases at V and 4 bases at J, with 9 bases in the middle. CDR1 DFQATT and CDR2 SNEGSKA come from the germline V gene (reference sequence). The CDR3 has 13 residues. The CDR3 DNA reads TGCAGTGCTAGAGATCCAGGCCCCTATGGCTACACCTTC. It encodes CSARDPGPYGYTF.

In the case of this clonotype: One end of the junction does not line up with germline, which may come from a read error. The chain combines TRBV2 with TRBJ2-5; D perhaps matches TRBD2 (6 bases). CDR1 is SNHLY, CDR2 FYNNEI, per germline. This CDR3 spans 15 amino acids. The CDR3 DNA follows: TGTGCCACCAGTGATGCGGGACCCTCTCGGGAGACCCAGTACTTC. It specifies CATSDAGPSRETQYF.

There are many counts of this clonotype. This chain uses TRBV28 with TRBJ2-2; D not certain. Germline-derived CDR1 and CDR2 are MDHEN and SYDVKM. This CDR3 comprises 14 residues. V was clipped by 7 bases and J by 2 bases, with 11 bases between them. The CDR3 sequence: CASILSLNTGELFF. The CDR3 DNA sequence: TGTGCCAGCATCCTTAGTCTTAACACCGGGGAGCTGTTTTTT.

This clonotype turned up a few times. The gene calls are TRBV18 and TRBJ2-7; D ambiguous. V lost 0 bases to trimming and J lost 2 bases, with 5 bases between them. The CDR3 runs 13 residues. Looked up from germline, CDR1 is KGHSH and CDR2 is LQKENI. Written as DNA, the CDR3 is TGTGCCAGCTCACCACCCAGTACCTACGAGCAGTACTTC. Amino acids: CASSPPSTYEQYF.

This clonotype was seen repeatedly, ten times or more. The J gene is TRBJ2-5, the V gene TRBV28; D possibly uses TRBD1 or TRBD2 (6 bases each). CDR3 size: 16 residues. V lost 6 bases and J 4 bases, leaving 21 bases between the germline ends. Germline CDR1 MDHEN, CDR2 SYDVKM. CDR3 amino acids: CASSPQGGLGGETQYF. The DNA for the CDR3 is TGTGCCAGCAGCCCACAGGGAGGTTTGGGTGGAGAGACCCAGTACTTC.

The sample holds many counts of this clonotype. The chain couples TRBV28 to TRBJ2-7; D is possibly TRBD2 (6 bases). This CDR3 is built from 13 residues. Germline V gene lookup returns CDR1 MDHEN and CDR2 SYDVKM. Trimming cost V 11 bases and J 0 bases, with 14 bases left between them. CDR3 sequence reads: CAHGTANSYEQYF. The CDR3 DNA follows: TGTGCCCACGGGACTGCAAACTCCTACGAGCAGTACTTC.

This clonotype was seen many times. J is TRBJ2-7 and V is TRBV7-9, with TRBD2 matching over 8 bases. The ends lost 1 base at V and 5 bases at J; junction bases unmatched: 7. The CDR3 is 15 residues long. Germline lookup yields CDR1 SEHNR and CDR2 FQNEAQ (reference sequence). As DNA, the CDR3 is TGTGCCAGCAGCTTAGGGGGACTAGGCTCTAACGAGCAGTACTTC. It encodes CASSLGGLGSNEQYF. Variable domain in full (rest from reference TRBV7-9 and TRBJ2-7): DTGVSQNPRHKITKRGQNVTFRCDPISEHNRLYWYRQTLGQGPEFLTYFQNEAQLEKSRLLSDRFSAERPKGSFSTLEIQRTEQGDSAMYLCASSLGGLGSNEQYFGPGTRLTVT.

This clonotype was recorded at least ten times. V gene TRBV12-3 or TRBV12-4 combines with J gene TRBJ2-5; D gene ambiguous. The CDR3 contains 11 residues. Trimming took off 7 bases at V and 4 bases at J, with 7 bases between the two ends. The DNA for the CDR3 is TGTGCCAGCAAGGACGTAGAGACCCAGTACTTC. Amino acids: CASKDVETQYF.

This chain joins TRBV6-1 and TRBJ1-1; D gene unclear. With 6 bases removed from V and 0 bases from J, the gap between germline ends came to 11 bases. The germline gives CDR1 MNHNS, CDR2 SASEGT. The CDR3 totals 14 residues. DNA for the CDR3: TGTGCCAGCAGGATCAGAAACATGAACACTGAAGCTTTCTTT. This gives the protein CASRIRNMNTEAFF.

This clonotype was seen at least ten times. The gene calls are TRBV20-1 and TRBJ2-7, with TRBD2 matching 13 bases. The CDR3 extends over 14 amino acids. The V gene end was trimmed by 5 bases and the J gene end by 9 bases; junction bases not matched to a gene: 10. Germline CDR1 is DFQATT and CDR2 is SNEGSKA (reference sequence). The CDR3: CSAQPGLAGTGQYF. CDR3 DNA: TGCAGTGCTCAACCGGGACTAGCGGGAACGGGGCAGTACTTC.

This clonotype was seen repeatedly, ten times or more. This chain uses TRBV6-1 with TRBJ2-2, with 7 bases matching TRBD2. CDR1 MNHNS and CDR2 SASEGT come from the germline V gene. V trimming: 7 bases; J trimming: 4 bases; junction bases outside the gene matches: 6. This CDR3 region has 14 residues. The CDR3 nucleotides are TGTGCCAGCAACCTAGCGGATGCCACCGGGGAGCTGTTTTTT. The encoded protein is CASNLADATGELFF.

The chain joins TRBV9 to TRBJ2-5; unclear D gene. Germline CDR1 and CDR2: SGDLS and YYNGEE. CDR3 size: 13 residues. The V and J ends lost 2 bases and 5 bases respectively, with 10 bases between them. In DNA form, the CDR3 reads TGTGCCAGCAGCGTTGAAGGGTTTGAGACCCAGTACTTC. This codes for CASSVEGFETQYF. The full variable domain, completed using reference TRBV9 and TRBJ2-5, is DSGVTQTPKHLITATGQRVTLRCSPRSGDLSVYWYQQSLDQGLQFLIQYYNGEERAKGNILERFSAQQFPDLHSELNLSSLELGDSALYFCASSVEGFETQYFGPGTRLLVL.

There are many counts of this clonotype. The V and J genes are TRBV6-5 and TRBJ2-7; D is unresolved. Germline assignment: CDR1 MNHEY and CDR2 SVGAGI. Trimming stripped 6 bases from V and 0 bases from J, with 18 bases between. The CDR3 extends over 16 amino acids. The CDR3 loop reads CASSYRLALSSYEQYF. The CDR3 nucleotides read TGTGCCAGCAGCTACCGTTTAGCATTGAGCTCCTACGAGCAGTACTTC.

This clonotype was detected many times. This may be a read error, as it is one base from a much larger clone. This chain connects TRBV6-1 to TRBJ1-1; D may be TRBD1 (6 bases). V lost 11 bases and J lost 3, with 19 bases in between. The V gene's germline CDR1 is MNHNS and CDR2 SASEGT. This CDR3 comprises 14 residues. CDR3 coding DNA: TGTGCCTGTAACCGGGACACCAGGGACACTGAAGCTTTCTTT. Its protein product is CACNRDTRDTEAFF.

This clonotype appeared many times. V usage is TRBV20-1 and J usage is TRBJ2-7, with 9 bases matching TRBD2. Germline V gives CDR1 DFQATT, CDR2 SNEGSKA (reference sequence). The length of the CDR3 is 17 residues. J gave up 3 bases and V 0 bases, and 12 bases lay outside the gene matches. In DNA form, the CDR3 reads TGCAGTGCTAGAGATGAAATGGGACTAGCCCGTATCTACGAGCAGTACTTC. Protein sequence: CSARDEMGLARIYEQYF.

The CDR3 nucleotides are TGTGCCAGCAGTTCCACCACTAGCGGGAATCCTTCCTACGAGCAGTACTTC. This encodes CASSSTTSGNPSYEQYF. V is TRBV6-2 or TRBV6-3 and J is TRBJ2-7, with 10 bases lining up with TRBD2. After removal of 4 bases from V and 1 base from J, the junction contained 10 bases not matched to a gene. Germline V gene lookup returns CDR1 MNHEY and CDR2 SVGEGT. This CDR3 is built from 17 residues.

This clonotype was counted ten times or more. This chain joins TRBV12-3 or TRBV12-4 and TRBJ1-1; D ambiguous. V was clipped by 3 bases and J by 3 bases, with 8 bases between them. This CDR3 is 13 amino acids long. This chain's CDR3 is CASSFSKDTEAFF. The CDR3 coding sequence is TGTGCCAGCAGTTTTTCGAAGGACACTGAAGCTTTCTTT.

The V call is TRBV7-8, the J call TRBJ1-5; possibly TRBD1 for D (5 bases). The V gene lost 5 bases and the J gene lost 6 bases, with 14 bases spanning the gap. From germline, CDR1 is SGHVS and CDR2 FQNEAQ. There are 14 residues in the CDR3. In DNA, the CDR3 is TGTGCCAGCAGCGGATCGAGGGGCAGTCAGCCCCAGCATTTT. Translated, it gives CASSGSRGSQPQHF.

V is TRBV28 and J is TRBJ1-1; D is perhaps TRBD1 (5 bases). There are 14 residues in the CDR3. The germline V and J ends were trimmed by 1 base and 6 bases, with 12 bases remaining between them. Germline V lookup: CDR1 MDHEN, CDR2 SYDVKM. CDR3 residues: CASSLFATTAEAFF. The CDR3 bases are TGTGCCAGCAGTTTATTTGCGACGACAGCTGAAGCTTTCTTT.

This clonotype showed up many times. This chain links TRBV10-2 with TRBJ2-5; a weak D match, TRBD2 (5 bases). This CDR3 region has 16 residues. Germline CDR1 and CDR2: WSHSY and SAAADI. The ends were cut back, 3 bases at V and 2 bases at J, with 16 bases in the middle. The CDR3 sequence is CASSDSRGSLQETQYF. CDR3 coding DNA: TGCGCCAGCAGTGATTCCCGAGGGAGCTTACAAGAGACCCAGTACTTC.